These T cell receptor beta chains were read from a single sample in a study of blood T cell repertoires in COVID-19. Profiling relied on immunoSEQ multiplex PCR, and the TCRdb table lists in-frame clones only, not all of them. In the table there are some 42,000 clones, approximately 88% of which are singletons. The sequenced sample consisted of peripheral blood. The receptor set was obtained from a human donor in a cohort sampled during active COVID-19. The CDR3 runs from the conserved cysteine through the conserved F or W. The D gene is left open where the match is weak. Only some rows state a clone size, as once, few, many or a class for expanded clones.

d_gene,j_gene,abundance,v_gene,CDR3aa,CDR3nt
.,TRBJ2-6,.,TRBV7-2,CASSLVGRGTITGANVLTF,TGTGCCAGCAGCTTAGTGGGGCGCGGGACGATCACTGGGGCCAACGTCCTGACTTTC
TRBD1,TRBJ2-7,.,TRBV5-1,CASSSSPGGTYIEQYF,TGCGCCAGCAGCTCCTCCCCAGGGGGCACATATATCGAGCAGTACTTC
.,TRBJ2-7,.,TRBV10-1,CASSEVGGATYEQYF,TGCGCCAGCAGTGAGGTTGGCGGGGCAACCTACGAGCAGTACTTC
TRBD2,TRBJ2-7,.,TRBV3-1/TRBV3-2,CASSPGTIKHYEQYF,TGTGCCAGCAGCCCCGGGACTATAAAACACTACGAGCAGTACTTC
.,TRBJ2-3,.,TRBV7-9,CASSATAGGTDTQYF,TGTGCCAGCAGCGCGACAGCTGGGGGCACAGATACGCAGTATTTT
TRBD2,TRBJ2-7,once,TRBV25-1,CAGRTSGFYEQYF,TGTGCCGGTCGGACTAGCGGATTCTACGAGCAGTACTTC
.,TRBJ2-7,.,TRBV5-1,CASSSRIDPRGYEQYF,TGCGCCAGCAGCTCGCGAATTGATCCCAGAGGCTACGAGCAGTACTTC
TRBD1,TRBJ1-2,.,TRBV9,CASSGGQFYGYTF,TGTGCCAGCAGCGGGGGACAGTTCTATGGCTACACCTTC
TRBD1,TRBJ1-1,.,TRBV7-9,CASSRDSGGNTEAFF,TGTGCCAGCAGCAGGGACAGCGGGGGGAACACTGAAGCTTTCTTT
TRBD2,TRBJ2-7,.,TRBV30,CAWSVGAGGYEQYF,TGTGCCTGGAGTGTAGGAGCGGGGGGCTACGAGCAGTACTTC
.,TRBJ1-1,.,TRBV11-2,CASSSRRYGGLSTEAFF,TGTGCCAGCAGCTCCCGCAGGTACGGGGGTTTAAGTACTGAAGCTTTCTTT
TRBD1,TRBJ2-7,.,TRBV19,CASKQGSYYEQYF,TGTGCCAGTAAACAGGGGTCGTACTACGAGCAGTACTTC
.,TRBJ1-5,.,TRBV7-9,CASSLRGTGQPQHF,TGTGCCAGCAGCTTAAGGGGTACGGGTCAGCCCCAGCATTTT
.,TRBJ2-7,.,TRBV11-2,CASSLEPGGEQYF,TGTGCCAGCAGCTTAGAACCAGGAGGGGAGCAGTACTTC
.,TRBJ1-1,.,TRBV5-8,CASSLIAGGTEAFF,TGTGCCAGCAGCTTAATTGCGGGGGGGACTGAAGCTTTCTTT
TRBD1,TRBJ2-7,once,TRBV5-1,CASSSTGGEQYF,TGCGCCAGCAGCTCGACAGGGGGCGAGCAGTACTTC
TRBD1,TRBJ1-3,.,TRBV7-8,CASSFLTGTGAYSGGNTIYF,TGTGCCAGCAGCTTCCTGACCGGGACAGGGGCTTATTCGGGGGGAAACACCATATATTTT
.,TRBJ1-4,.,TRBV27,CASSLSRGNNEKLFF,TGTGCCAGCAGTTTATCGAGGGGGAACAATGAAAAACTGTTTTTT
TRBD1,TRBJ1-2,.,TRBV2,CASSPGQAGFGYTF,TGTGCCAGCAGTCCGGGACAGGCGGGATTCGGGTACACCTTC
.,TRBJ1-2,.,TRBV5-1,CASSGDSLYGYTF,TGCGCCAGCAGCGGCGACAGTCTCTATGGCTACACCTTC
.,TRBJ1-1,.,TRBV6-1,CASSEPGEKYTEAFF,TGTGCCAGCAGTGAACCAGGGGAAAAGTACACTGAAGCTTTCTTT
.,TRBJ2-7,.,TRBV11-2,CASSPRDEQYF,TGTGCCAGCAGCCCACGGGACGAGCAGTACTTC
TRBD1,TRBJ1-5,once,TRBV28,CASIGQAAGQPQHF,TGTGCCAGCATCGGACAGGCCGCGGGGCAGCCCCAGCATTTT
.,TRBJ2-7,.,TRBV27,CASSLSPSTNYEQYF,TGTGCCAGCAGTTTATCGCCCTCAACTAATTACGAGCAGTACTTC
.,TRBJ1-3,.,TRBV21-1,CASSKQRVPSGNTIYF,TGTGCCAGCAGCAAACAACGGGTCCCCTCTGGAAACACCATATATTTT
TRBD1,TRBJ1-5,.,TRBV24-1,CATSAPGQGSGQPQHF,TGTGCCACCAGTGCCCCCGGACAGGGTAGTGGCCAGCCCCAGCATTTT
.,TRBJ1-1,.,TRBV6-1,CASSEMQVGQNTEAFF,TGTGCCAGCAGTGAAATGCAAGTGGGACAGAACACTGAAGCTTTCTTT
TRBD1,TRBJ2-6,.,TRBV18,CASSFDRVGSGANVLTF,TGTGCCAGCTCATTCGACAGGGTTGGGTCTGGGGCCAACGTCCTGACTTTC
TRBD1,TRBJ1-2,once,TRBV10-3,CAISGRQGDGYTF,TGTGCCATCAGTGGACGGCAGGGGGATGGCTACACCTTC
TRBD1,TRBJ1-4,.,TRBV9,CASSEWTGESTNEKLFF,TGTGCCAGCAGCGAGTGGACAGGGGAATCTACTAATGAAAAACTGTTTTTT
.,TRBJ1-2,.,TRBV6-1,CASSDARGGRFTLVGYTF,TGTGCCAGCAGTGATGCTCGGGGGGGGCGATTTACTTTGGTTGGCTACACCTTC
TRBD2,TRBJ2-7,.,TRBV5-1,CASSFLPGLAGGDEQYF,TGCGCCAGCAGCTTTCTCCCGGGACTAGCGGGGGGGGACGAGCAGTACTTC